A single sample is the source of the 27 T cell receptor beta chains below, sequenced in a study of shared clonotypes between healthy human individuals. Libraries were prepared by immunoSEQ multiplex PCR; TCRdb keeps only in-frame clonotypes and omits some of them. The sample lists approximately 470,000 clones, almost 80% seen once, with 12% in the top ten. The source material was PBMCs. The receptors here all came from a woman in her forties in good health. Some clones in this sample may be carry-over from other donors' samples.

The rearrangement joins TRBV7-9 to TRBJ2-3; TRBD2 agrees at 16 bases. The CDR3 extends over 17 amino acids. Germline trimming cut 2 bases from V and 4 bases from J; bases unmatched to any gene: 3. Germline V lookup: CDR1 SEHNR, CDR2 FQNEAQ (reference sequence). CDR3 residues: CASSLLGLAGGADTQYF. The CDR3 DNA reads TGTGCCAGCAGCTTATTGGGACTAGCGGGAGGGGCAGATACGCAGTATTTT.

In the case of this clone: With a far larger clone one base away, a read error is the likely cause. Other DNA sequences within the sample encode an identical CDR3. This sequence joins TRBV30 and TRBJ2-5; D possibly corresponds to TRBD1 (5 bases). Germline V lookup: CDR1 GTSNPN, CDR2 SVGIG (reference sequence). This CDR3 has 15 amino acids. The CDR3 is CAWSVLGHGQETQYF. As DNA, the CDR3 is TGCGCCTGGAGTGTACTCGGACACGGCCAAGAGACCCAGTACTTC.

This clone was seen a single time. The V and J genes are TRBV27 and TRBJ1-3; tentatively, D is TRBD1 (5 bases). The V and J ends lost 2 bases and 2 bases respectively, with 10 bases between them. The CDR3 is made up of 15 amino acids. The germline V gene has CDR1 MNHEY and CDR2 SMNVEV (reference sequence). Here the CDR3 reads CASSLGGGAGNTIYF. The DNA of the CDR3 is TGTGCCAGCAGTTTAGGGGGAGGGGCTGGAAACACCATATATTTT.

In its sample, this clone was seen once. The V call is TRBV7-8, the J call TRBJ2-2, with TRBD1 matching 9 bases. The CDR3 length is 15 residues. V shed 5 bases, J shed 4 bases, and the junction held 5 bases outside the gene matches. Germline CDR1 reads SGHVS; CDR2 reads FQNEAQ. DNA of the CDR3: TGTGCCAGCAGCGCACAGGGGGCGAGCACCGGGGAGCTGTTTTTT. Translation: CASSAQGASTGELFF.

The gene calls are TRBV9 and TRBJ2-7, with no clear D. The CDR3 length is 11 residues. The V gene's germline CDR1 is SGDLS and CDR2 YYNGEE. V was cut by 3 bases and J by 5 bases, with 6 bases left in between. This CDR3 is CASSAPHEQYF. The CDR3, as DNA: TGTGCCAGCAGCGCCCCCCACGAGCAGTACTTC.

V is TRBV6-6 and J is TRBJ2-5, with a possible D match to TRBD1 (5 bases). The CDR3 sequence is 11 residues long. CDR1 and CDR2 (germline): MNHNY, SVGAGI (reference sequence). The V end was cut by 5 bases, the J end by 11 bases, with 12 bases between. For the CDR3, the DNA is TGTGCCAGCAGTACGCAGGGTTGGCAGTACTTC. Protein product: CASSTQGWQYF.

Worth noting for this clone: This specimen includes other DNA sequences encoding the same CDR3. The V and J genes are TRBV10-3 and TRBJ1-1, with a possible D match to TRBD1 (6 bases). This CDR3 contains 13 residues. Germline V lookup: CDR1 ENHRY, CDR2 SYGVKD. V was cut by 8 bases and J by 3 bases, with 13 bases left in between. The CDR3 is CAIQEGGDTEAFF. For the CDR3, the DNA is TGTGCCATCCAGGAAGGGGGAGACACTGAAGCTTTCTTT.

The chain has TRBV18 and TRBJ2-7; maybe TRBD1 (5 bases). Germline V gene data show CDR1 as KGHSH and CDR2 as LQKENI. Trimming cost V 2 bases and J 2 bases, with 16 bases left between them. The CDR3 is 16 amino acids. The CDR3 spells CASSPDSWQDPYEQYF. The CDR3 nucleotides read TGTGCCAGCTCACCAGACAGCTGGCAGGATCCCTACGAGCAGTACTTC.

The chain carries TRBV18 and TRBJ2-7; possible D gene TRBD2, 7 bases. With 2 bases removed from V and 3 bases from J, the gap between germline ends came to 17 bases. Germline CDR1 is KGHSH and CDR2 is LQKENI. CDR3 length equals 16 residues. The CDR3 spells CASSPFPPGEGYEQYF. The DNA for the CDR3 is TGTGCCAGCTCACCATTTCCCCCAGGGGAGGGCTACGAGCAGTACTTC.

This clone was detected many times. CDR3 DNA sequence: TGTGCCAGCAGCGCCACGCTACTGACTAGTAGCAATGAGCAGTTCTTC. It is translated as CASSATLLTSSNEQFF. This sequence joins TRBV9 and TRBJ2-1; D is possibly TRBD2 (6 bases). Germline V gene sequence: CDR1 SGDLS, CDR2 YYNGEE. The CDR3 length is 16 residues. Trimming left V 3 bases short and J 6 bases short, with 19 bases between.

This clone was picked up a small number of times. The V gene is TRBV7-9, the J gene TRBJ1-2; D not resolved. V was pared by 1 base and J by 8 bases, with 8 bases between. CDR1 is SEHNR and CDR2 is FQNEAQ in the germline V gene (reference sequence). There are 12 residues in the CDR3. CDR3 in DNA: TGTGCCAGCAGCTTAGTCGACAAAGGCTACACCTTC. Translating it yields CASSLVDKGYTF.

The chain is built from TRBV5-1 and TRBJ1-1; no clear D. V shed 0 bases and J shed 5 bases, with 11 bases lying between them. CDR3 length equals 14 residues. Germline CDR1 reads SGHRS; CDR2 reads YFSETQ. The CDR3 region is CASSLGAGGTEAFF. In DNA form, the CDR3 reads TGCGCCAGCAGCTTGGGTGCGGGAGGGACTGAAGCTTTCTTT.

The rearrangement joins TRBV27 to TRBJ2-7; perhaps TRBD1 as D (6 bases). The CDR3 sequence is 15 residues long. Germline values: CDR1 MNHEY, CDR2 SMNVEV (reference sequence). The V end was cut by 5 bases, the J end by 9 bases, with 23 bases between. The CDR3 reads CASSPASGAPFPQYF. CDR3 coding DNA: TGTGCCAGCAGTCCCGCGTCAGGGGCACCCTTTCCGCAGTACTTC.

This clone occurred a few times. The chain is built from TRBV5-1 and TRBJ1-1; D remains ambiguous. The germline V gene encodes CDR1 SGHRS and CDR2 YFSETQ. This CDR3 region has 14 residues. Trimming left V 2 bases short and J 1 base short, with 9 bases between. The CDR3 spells CASSLRPANTEAFF. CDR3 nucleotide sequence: TGCGCCAGCAGCTTACGTCCGGCGAACACTGAAGCTTTCTTT.

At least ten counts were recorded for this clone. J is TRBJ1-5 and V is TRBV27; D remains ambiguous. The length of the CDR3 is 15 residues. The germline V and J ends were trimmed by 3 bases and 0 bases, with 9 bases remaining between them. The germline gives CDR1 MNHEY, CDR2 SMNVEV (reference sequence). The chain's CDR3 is CASSFLGDSNQPQHF. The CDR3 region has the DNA TGTGCCAGCAGTTTCTTAGGAGATAGCAATCAGCCCCAGCATTTT.

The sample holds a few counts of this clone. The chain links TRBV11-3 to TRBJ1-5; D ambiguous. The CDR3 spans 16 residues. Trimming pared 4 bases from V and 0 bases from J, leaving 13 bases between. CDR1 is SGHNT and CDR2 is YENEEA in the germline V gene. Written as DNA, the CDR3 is TGTGCCAGCAGCTCAAGGCCCTACTATAGCAATCAGCCCCAGCATTTT. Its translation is CASSSRPYYSNQPQHF. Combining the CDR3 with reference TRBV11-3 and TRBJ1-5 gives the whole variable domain EAGVVQSPRYKIIEKKQPVAFWCNPISGHNTLYWYLQNLGQGPELLIRYENEEAVDDSQLPKDRFSAERLKGVDSTLKIQPAELGDSAVYLCASSSRPYYSNQPQHFGDGTRLSIL.

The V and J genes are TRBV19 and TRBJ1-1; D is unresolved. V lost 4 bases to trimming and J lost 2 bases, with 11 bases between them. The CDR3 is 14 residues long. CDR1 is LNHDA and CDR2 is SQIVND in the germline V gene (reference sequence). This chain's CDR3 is CASSTRRRNTEAFF. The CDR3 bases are TGTGCCAGTAGTACTCGACGGAGAAACACTGAAGCTTTCTTT. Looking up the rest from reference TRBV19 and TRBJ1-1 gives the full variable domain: DGGITQSPKYLFRKEGQNVTLSCEQNLNHDAMYWYRQDPGQGLRLIYYSQIVNDFQKGDIAEGYSVSREKKESFPLTVTSAQKNPTAFYLCASSTRRRNTEAFFGQGTRLTVV.

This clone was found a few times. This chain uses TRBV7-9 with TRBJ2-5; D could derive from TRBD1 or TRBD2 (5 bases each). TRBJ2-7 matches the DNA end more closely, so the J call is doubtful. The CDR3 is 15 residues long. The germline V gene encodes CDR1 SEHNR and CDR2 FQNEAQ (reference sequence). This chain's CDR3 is CASSLVRAGTYEQYF. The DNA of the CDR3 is TGTGCCAGCAGCTTAGTTCGGGCAGGGACGTACGAGCAGTACTTC.

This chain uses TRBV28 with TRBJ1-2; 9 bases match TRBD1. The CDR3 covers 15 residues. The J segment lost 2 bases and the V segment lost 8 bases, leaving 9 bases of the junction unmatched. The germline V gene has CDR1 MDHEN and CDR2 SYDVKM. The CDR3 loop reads CASQYPGTGNYGYTF. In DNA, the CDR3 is TGTGCCAGCCAATACCCAGGGACAGGGAACTATGGCTACACCTTC.

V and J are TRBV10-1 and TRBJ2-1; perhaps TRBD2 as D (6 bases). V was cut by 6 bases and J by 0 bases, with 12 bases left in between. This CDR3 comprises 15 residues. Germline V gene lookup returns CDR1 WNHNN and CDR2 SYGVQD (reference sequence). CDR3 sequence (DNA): TGCGCCAGCAGCCGGGACTTAAGCTCCTACAATGAGCAGTTCTTC. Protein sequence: CASSRDLSSYNEQFF.

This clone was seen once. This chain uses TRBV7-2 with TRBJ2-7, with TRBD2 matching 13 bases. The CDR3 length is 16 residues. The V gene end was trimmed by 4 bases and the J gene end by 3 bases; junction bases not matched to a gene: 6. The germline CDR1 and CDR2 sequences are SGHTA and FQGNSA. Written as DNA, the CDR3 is TGTGCCAGCAGCTCAGATTGGACTAGCGGGGGCTACGAGCAGTACTTC. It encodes CASSSDWTSGGYEQYF.

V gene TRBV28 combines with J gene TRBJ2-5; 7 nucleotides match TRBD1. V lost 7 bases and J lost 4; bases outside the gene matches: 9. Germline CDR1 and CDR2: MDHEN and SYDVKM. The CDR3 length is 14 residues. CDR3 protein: CASIPQGSLETQYF. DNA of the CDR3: TGTGCCAGCATTCCACAGGGGAGTTTAGAGACCCAGTACTTC.

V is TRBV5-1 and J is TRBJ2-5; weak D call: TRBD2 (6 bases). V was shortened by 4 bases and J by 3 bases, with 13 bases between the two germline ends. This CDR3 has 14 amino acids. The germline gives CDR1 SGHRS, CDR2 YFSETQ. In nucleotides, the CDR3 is TGCGCCAGCAGCCCTATGGGGACTGAAGAGACCCAGTACTTC. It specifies CASSPMGTEETQYF. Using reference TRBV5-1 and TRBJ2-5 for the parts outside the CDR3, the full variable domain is KAGVTQTPRYLIKTRGQQVTLSCSPISGHRSVSWYQQTPGQGLQFLFEYFSETQRNKGNFPGRFSGRQFSNSRSEMNVSTLELGDSALYLCASSPMGTEETQYFGPGTRLLVL.

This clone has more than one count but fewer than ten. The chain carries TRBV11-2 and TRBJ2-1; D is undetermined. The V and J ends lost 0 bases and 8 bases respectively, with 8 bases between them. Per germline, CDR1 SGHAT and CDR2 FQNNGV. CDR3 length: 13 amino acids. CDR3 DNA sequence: TGTGCCAGCAGCTTAGATCACCTCGATGAGCAGTTCTTC. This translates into CASSLDHLDEQFF.

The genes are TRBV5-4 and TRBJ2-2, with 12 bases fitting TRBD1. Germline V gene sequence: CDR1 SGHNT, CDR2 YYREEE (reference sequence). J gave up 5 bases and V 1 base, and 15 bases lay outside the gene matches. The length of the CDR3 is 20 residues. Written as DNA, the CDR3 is TGTGCCAGCAGCTTGCCGGGGACAGGGGGCGGGGGCCTCCGTACCGGGGAGCTGTTTTTT. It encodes CASSLPGTGGGGLRTGELFF.

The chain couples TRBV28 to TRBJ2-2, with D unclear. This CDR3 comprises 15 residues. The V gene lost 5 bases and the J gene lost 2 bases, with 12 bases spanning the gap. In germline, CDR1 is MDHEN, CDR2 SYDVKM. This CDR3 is CASSVPGENTGELFF. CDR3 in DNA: TGTGCCAGCAGTGTACCGGGCGAAAACACCGGGGAGCTGTTTTTT.

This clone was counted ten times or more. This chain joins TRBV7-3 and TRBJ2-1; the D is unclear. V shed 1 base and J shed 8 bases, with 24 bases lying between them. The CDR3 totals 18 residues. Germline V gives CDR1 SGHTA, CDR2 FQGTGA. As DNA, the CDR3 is TGTGCCAGCAGCTTAATACCCGGACCCTCGCCGGATCCATATGAGCAGTTCTTC. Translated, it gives CASSLIPGPSPDPYEQFF.